There are a few counts of the clone carrying this T cell receptor beta chain. Its antigen remains unidentified. Memory CD4+ T cells were sorted as CD4+CD45RO+CD25- cells. Semi-nested PCR with Nested Universal Primer A followed constant-region reverse priming of full-length variable regions. TCRdb re-derived calls from the 5' RACE reads in MiXCR, one entry per CDR3 protein. Here the sample spans 35,000 to 50,000 distinct CDR3 sequences, 29% being singletons. The CDR3 sequence is 14 residues long. With 4 bases removed from V and 5 bases from J, the gap between germline ends came to 13 bases. Per the germline V gene, CDR1 is KGHDR and CDR2 is SFDVKD. Overall study results and limits: The TCR gene usage of tumor memory CD4+ T cells clustered together with blood and lymph node memory CD4+ cells and with lymph node naive CD4+ cells. The larger cohort examined one V-J beta rearrangement, not whole repertoires.

The chain combines TRBV24-1 with TRBJ2-5, with a tentative D call TRBD1 (6 bases). The sample was memory CD4+ T cells sorted from a lymph node. Subset meaning: memory CD4+ T cells, CD4+CD45RO+CD25-. The clonotype comes from a female donor with breast cancer. CDR3 coding DNA: TGTGCCACCAGTGAGGCTCACAGGGCTGAGACCCAGTACTTC. Translating it yields CATSEAHRAETQYF.